The 26 T cell receptor beta chains presented below share a single source sample, sequenced in a study of blood T cell repertoires in COVID-19. Generated by immunoSEQ multiplex PCR, the TCRdb table keeps only in-frame clones and is missing some. There are under 85,000 clones in the sample; around 83% occur only once, and approximately 6.9% lies in the top ten. The material sequenced was peripheral blood. The receptor set was obtained from a man aged 30-40 years with COVID-19, enrolled during active disease.

V gene TRBV19 combines with J gene TRBJ2-5; perhaps TRBD1 as D (5 bases). The V end was cut by 9 bases, the J end by 0 bases, with 8 bases between. This CDR3 is 12 amino acids long. CDR1 LNHDA and CDR2 SQIVND come from the germline V gene (reference sequence). CDR3 sequence (DNA): TGTGCCAGCACAGGAGACCAAGAGACCCAGTACTTC. Translated, it gives CASTGDQETQYF.

Written as DNA, the CDR3 is TGTGCCAGCAGCTTAATGCGCGGGGAGCTGTTTTTT. Residues: CASSLMRGELFF. The V gene is TRBV11-2, the J gene TRBJ2-2; no firm D call. CDR1 and CDR2 from the germline V gene are SGHAT and FQNNGV. The V and J ends lost 2 bases and 7 bases respectively, with 5 bases between them. The CDR3 totals 12 residues.

The gene calls are TRBV10-3 and TRBJ2-3; possible D gene TRBD2, 6 bases. Germline CDR1 and CDR2: ENHRY and SYGVKD. The CDR3 totals 12 residues. In DNA, the CDR3 is TGTGGGCGGGGAGGCCCGCCGGATACGCAGTATTTT. Its protein product is CGRGGPPDTQYF.

This clone showed up just a few times. The CDR3 nucleotides read TGTGCCAGCAGGGAGGGACAGGGGTTCGTAGAGCAGTACTTC. Residues: CASREGQGFVEQYF. The chain couples TRBV2 to TRBJ2-7; 10 bases fit TRBD1. V shed 6 bases and J 7 bases; nucleotides not matched to a gene: 9. CDR1 and CDR2 from the germline V gene are SNHLY and FYNNEI. The CDR3 runs to 14 residues.

The chain couples TRBV30 to TRBJ1-1, with D possibly TRBD1 on 5 matching bases. The CDR3 is 13 residues long. Germline-derived CDR1 and CDR2 are GTSNPN and SVGIG (reference sequence). V was clipped by 0 bases and J by 1 base, with 6 bases between them. DNA of the CDR3: TGTGCCTGGAGTGTTGGGGCGAACACTGAAGCTTTCTTT. This codes for CAWSVGANTEAFF.

In this sample, this clone turned up once. The chain uses TRBV6-2 or TRBV6-3 and TRBJ2-1, with 14 bases aligning to TRBD2. The CDR3 consists of 15 residues. V trimming: 5 bases; J trimming: 6 bases; junction bases outside the gene matches: 3. Looked up from germline, CDR1 is MNHEY and CDR2 is SVGEGT. Here the CDR3 DNA reads TGTGCCAGCAGTCGACTAGCGGGAGGGACCAATGAGCAGTTCTTC. Translating it yields CASSRLAGGTNEQFF.

The J gene is TRBJ2-7, the V gene TRBV6-2 or TRBV6-3; 10 bases are a match to TRBD2. This CDR3 region has 17 residues. With 4 bases clipped from V and 0 bases from J, the junction kept 9 bases outside the gene matches. Germline lookup yields CDR1 MNHEY and CDR2 SVGEGT. The chain's CDR3 is CASSSIERLAGSYEQYF. The CDR3 nucleotides are TGTGCCAGCAGTTCGATTGAGAGACTAGCGGGCTCCTACGAGCAGTACTTC.

This chain joins TRBV7-2 and TRBJ2-5; D not certain. Trimming stripped 2 bases from V and 3 bases from J, with 10 bases between. CDR3 length: 14 residues. The germline V gene encodes CDR1 SGHTA and CDR2 FQGNSA. CDR3 region: CASSLSQLEETQYF. The CDR3 DNA is TGTGCCAGCAGCTTAAGTCAGCTAGAAGAGACCCAGTACTTC.

V gene TRBV5-1 combines with J gene TRBJ1-1; 8 bases align to TRBD1. The CDR3 runs 16 residues. V trimming: 2 bases; J trimming: 4 bases; junction bases outside the gene matches: 10. The germline gives CDR1 SGHRS, CDR2 YFSETQ. CDR3 bases: TGCGCCAGCAGCTTCGGGCATATTACAGGGGGCACTGAAGCTTTCTTT. Its protein is CASSFGHITGGTEAFF.

V gene TRBV18 combines with J gene TRBJ2-1, with 9 bases lining up with TRBD1. Germline assignment: CDR1 KGHSH and CDR2 LQKENI. The CDR3 is 13 amino acids. V lost 2 bases and J lost 7; bases outside the gene matches: 0. The CDR3 loop reads CASSPDRGNEQFF. As DNA, the CDR3 is TGTGCCAGCTCACCAGACAGGGGGAATGAGCAGTTCTTC.

The V gene is TRBV7-9, the J gene TRBJ2-7; perhaps TRBD2 as D (6 bases). Germline assignment: CDR1 SEHNR and CDR2 FQNEAQ (reference sequence). Trimming shortened V by 1 base and J by 6 bases, and 10 bases separated the two germline ends. The CDR3 consists of 13 residues. The CDR3 loop is CASSLGVGGEQYF. The CDR3 DNA reads TGTGCCAGCAGCTTAGGGGTGGGGGGCGAGCAGTACTTC.

This clone was observed once. One junction end disagrees with the germline gene, perhaps due to a read error. The chain carries TRBV7-2 and TRBJ2-1, with TRBD2 matching over 13 bases. Looked up from germline, CDR1 is SGHTA and CDR2 is FQGNSA. This CDR3 region has 14 residues. CDR3: CASSSQTSGGKGVF. For the CDR3, the DNA is TGTGCCAGCAGCTCCCAGACTAGCGGGGGGAAAGGAGTCTTC.

V is TRBV12-3 or TRBV12-4 and J is TRBJ2-1; perhaps TRBD1 as D (5 bases). The CDR3 has 13 amino acids. Trimming took 3 bases from V and 7 from J, leaving 10 bases between them. CDR3 sequence (DNA): TGTGCCAGCAGTTTTTCCTCAGGGAATGAGCAGTTCTTC. This sequence encodes CASSFSSGNEQFF.

V and J are TRBV3-1 (or the pseudogene TRBV3-2) and TRBJ2-1; TRBD2 is a possible D gene (7 bases). The germline gives CDR1 LGHDT, CDR2 YNNKEL (reference sequence). V was cut by 6 bases and J by 0 bases, with 18 bases left in between. This CDR3 contains 17 residues. The CDR3 DNA reads TGTGCCAGCAGGATAGGAAGGGGGGGTAGCTCCTACAATGAGCAGTTCTTC. Translation: CASRIGRGGSSYNEQFF.

V gene TRBV28 combines with J gene TRBJ1-5; 9 bases fit TRBD1. The trim removed 7 bases at V and 10 bases at J, leaving 17 bases unmatched. This CDR3 spans 16 amino acids. The V gene's germline CDR1 is MDHEN and CDR2 SYDVKM. CDR3 amino acids: CASTPLSGTGFRPQHF. The CDR3 DNA reads TGTGCCAGCACCCCCTTAAGCGGGACAGGGTTTCGTCCCCAGCATTTT.

With respect to this clone: Other DNA variants within this sample encode the same CDR3. The chain is built from TRBV2 and TRBJ2-6, with a weak D call TRBD1 (9 bases). Trimming removed 2 bases from V and 2 bases from J, with 16 bases in between. The CDR3 length is 18 residues. Germline CDR1 is SNHLY and CDR2 is FYNNEI. The CDR3, as DNA: TGTGCCAGCAGTGAACGGGGGGGACAGGGAGCTGGGGCCAACGTCCTGACTTTC. It encodes CASSERGGQGAGANVLTF.

This chain uses TRBV18 with TRBJ2-5, with 12 bases lining up with TRBD1. CDR3 size: 15 residues. The germline gives CDR1 KGHSH, CDR2 LQKENI. J gave up 5 bases and V 8 bases, and 9 bases lay outside the gene matches. The CDR3 is CASGPGQGAYETQYF. CDR3 in DNA: TGTGCCAGCGGACCGGGACAGGGGGCTTATGAGACCCAGTACTTC.

The chain couples TRBV4-1 to TRBJ2-4, with 13 nucleotides matching TRBD2. V dropped 0 bases and J dropped 0; count of bases not matched to a gene: 11. Germline CDR1 reads MGHRA; CDR2 reads YSYEKL. The CDR3 has 21 amino acids. The CDR3 DNA reads as TGCGCCAGCAGCCAAGATTTACTAGCGGGAGGGTTATCCCTAGCCAAAAACATTCAGTACTTC. Encoded protein: CASSQDLLAGGLSLAKNIQYF.

This clone was counted many times. This chain joins TRBV6-4 and TRBJ2-3; maybe TRBD2 (6 bases). The V and J ends lost 3 bases and 0 bases respectively, with 10 bases between them. This CDR3 spans 15 amino acids. Germline-derived CDR1 and CDR2 are MRHNA and SNTAGT. CDR3 coding DNA: TGTGCCAGCAGTGAGGCCGCGGGGAGCACAGATACGCAGTATTTT. It translates to CASSEAAGSTDTQYF.

The J gene is TRBJ2-7, the V gene TRBV14; 8 bases are a match to TRBD1. The germline V gene has CDR1 SGHDN and CDR2 FVKESK. This CDR3 region has 14 residues. Trimming took 4 bases from V and 5 from J; bases not matched to a gene: 7. The CDR3 loop is CASSPDRGWNEQYF. As DNA, the CDR3 is TGTGCCAGCAGCCCCGACAGGGGTTGGAACGAGCAGTACTTC.

This clone was recorded once. This chain connects TRBV28 to TRBJ1-5, with 8 positions matching TRBD1. The germline CDR1 and CDR2 sequences are MDHEN and SYDVKM. J was trimmed by 6 bases and V by 4 bases; bases with no gene match: 8. This CDR3 comprises 15 residues. The CDR3 DNA reads as TGTGCCAGCAGTTCTGGCCCAGGGGGCGCTCAGCCCCAGCATTTT. It encodes CASSSGPGGAQPQHF.

This chain connects TRBV28 to TRBJ2-5; 11 bases are a match to TRBD2. The CDR3 contains 16 residues. In germline, CDR1 is MDHEN, CDR2 SYDVKM. J was trimmed by 5 bases and V by 5 bases; bases with no gene match: 10. CDR3: CASSPGTSGDVETQYF. The CDR3 nucleotides read TGTGCCAGCAGTCCCGGGACTAGCGGAGACGTGGAGACCCAGTACTTC.

This chain joins TRBV4-1 and TRBJ2-7, with 10 bases identical to TRBD2. V was pared by 0 bases and J by 2 bases, with 7 bases of the junction left unmatched. The CDR3 loop spans 17 amino acids. Germline CDR1 and CDR2: MGHRA and YSYEKL. DNA of the CDR3: TGCGCCAGCAGCCAAGATGGAGTTAGCGGGGGGACCTACGAGCAGTACTTC. Protein sequence: CASSQDGVSGGTYEQYF.

This clone occurred a few times. The gene calls are TRBV27 and TRBJ2-7; 7 positions agree with TRBD1. Looked up from germline, CDR1 is MNHEY and CDR2 is SMNVEV (reference sequence). The CDR3 is made up of 15 amino acids. V was pared by 5 bases and J by 2 bases, with 9 bases of the junction left unmatched. As DNA, the CDR3 is TGTGCCAGCAGTCCCTACCGGGACAGACCCTACGAGCAGTACTTC. It is translated as CASSPYRDRPYEQYF.

The genes are TRBV4-3 and TRBJ2-2; the match to TRBD1 covers 7 bases. The trim removed 0 bases at V and 3 bases at J, leaving 13 bases unmatched. The CDR3 covers 19 residues. Germline CDR1 LGHNA, CDR2 YSLEER. The CDR3 bases are TGCGCCAGCAGCCAAGACGTCGAGACAGGGTATCAGGACACCGGGGAGCTGTTTTTT. Translating gives CASSQDVETGYQDTGELFF.

The CDR3 reads CASSSQGAGMNTEAFF. CDR3 nucleotide sequence: TGTGCCAGCAGCTCACAGGGGGCTGGGATGAACACTGAAGCTTTCTTT. The rearrangement joins TRBV7-9 to TRBJ1-1, with 9 bases that match TRBD1. Germline V gives CDR1 SEHNR, CDR2 FQNEAQ (reference sequence). CDR3 length: 16 residues. V was clipped by 4 bases and J by 0 bases; unmatched bases: 6.